The sequence of this T cell receptor beta chain was determined in a study of blood T cell repertoires in COVID-19. As for the study in general: Samples representing acute and convalescent COVID-19 were sourced from the United States, Italy and Spain. Nucleic acid was either cDNA or gDNA, and it came from T cells, B-cell-depleted T cells, or PBMCs.

Source study methods: It was from reference gene primer amplification that nucleated cell counts were estimated. Only in-frame clones appear in the TCRdb table, and some are missing; sequencing was by immunoSEQ multiplex PCR. From that table come the V and J calls and clone size; the DNA was used to work out D and trimming. The sample includes about 200,000 clones, approximately 80% of them seen just once. Germline assignment: CDR1 SGHTA and CDR2 FQGTGA. With 1 base removed from V and 0 bases from J, the gap between germline ends came to 10 bases. The CDR3 is made up of 17 amino acids. Sequenced: peripheral blood. The sequence was obtained from a middle-aged man with acute or convalescent COVID-19. The chain uses TRBV7-3 and TRBJ1-6, with D hard to call. This CDR3 is CASSLNQFSSYNSPLHF. CDR3 DNA sequence: TGTGCCAGCAGCTTAAACCAGTTCAGCTCCTATAATTCACCCCTCCACTTT.